A selection of T cell receptor beta chains follows, all from one sample in a study of cytomegalovirus exposure and HLA in healthy donors. Measured with immunoSEQ multiplex PCR; TCRdb has only the in-frame clones, and not every one. The repertoire holds around 150,000 clones, with about 80% as singletons. Sample: PBMCs. These receptors came from a man in his thirties or forties in good health and CMV-seropositive. CDR3s include the opening cysteine and the closing phenylalanine or tryptophan. Not every row has a clone size; where given, it reads once, few, many or a size class.

>TRBV27|.|TRBJ1-2
CASSSSLLGYTF
>TRBV7-2|.|TRBJ2-1
CASSPGYNEQFF
>TRBV29-1|.|TRBJ1-2
CSVESGLSIGYTF
>TRBV4-1|.|TRBJ1-2
CASSPSHTGGGDGYTF
>TRBV5-8|.|TRBJ2-5
CASRRIAGTETQYF
>TRBV7-3|.|TRBJ1-1
CASRPGFGGKLSEAFF
>TRBV5-1|once|TRBJ1-4
CASSSTGQGANEKLFF
>TRBV4-2|.|TRBJ1-1
CASSQDRGSWRNTEAFF
>TRBV7-2|few|TRBJ2-1
CASSPFNEQFF
>TRBV27|.|TRBJ2-1
CASSPLAYASYNEQFF